This paragraph covers one T cell receptor beta chain sequence. The sample originates from a study of blood T cells in healthy people across ages. This CDR3 comprises 15 residues. Deletions cut 3 bases from V and 9 bases from J, with 21 bases between. CDR1 is DFQATT, CDR2 SNEGSKA, per germline (reference sequence). Then a second PCR, running about 7 to 11 cycles, was carried out with a sample-barcoded 5' primer and a J-beta primer mix. TCRdb re-called the 5' RACE reads through MiXCR, storing one row per CDR3 protein. The repertoire includes about 750,000 distinct CDR3 sequences, 40% to 65% of them detected once, and roughly 37% sits in the top ten.

The sample taken for sequencing was blood. This sequence originates from a man older than 75 in good health. This rearrangement joins TRBV20-1 to TRBJ2-1, with a tentative D call TRBD2 (6 bases). The CDR3 reads CSARMPGLHASEQFF. The CDR3 DNA follows: TGCAGTGCTAGGATGCCGGGACTCCATGCGTCTGAGCAGTTCTTC.